This T cell receptor (beta chain) was recovered during a study of T-cell memory formation after mild COVID-19. Turning to the study itself: Among the donors, TCR clusters were largely specific to each donor.

The junction had 17 bases not matched to a gene; V was cut back by 5 bases and J by 5 bases. The CDR3 contains 18 residues. Germline CDR1 and CDR2: KGHDR and SFDVKD. This clonotype was recorded a few times. From the 5' RACE reads, TCRdb called clonotypes with MiXCR, one entry per CDR3 protein. The sample lists about 190,000 distinct CDR3 sequences, 15% to 20% occurring once. The specimen was PBMCs or a T cell subset sorted from them (not recorded which). This TCR was recovered from an adult woman who had mild COVID-19 (a few samples of this study predate the infection). Cell type and time point are not known. The genes are TRBV24-1 and TRBJ2-3; 8 bases align to TRBD2. This CDR3 is CATSGPFGAGGRRDTQYF. CDR3 nucleotide sequence: TGTGCCACCAGTGGGCCTTTTGGGGCGGGGGGTCGGAGAGATACGCAGTATTTT.